Following are 5 T cell receptor beta chains from one sample sequenced in a study of shared clonotypes between healthy human individuals. Sequenced by immunoSEQ multiplex PCR; TCRdb stores in-frame clones only, minus some. Of approximately 640,000 clones in the sample, about two thirds were seen once. Sequences were obtained from memory CD4+ T cells sorted from blood. Described subset: CD45RA-negative fraction. All receptors come from a woman in her twenties or thirties in good health.

The sample holds a few counts of this clone. This chain links TRBV7-3 with TRBJ2-1; no firm D call. CDR1 and CDR2 (germline): SGHTA, FQGTGA. This CDR3 spans 13 amino acids. V dropped 5 bases and J dropped 5 bases, with 10 bases sitting between them. Here the CDR3 DNA reads TGTGCCAGCAGCCCCTACTTGCACAATGAGCAGTTCTTC. Translation gives CASSPYLHNEQFF.

V is TRBV4-1 and J is TRBJ2-5, with 8 nucleotides matching TRBD2. TRBJ2-7 matches the DNA end more closely, so the J call is doubtful. Per the germline V gene, CDR1 is MGHRA and CDR2 is YSYEKL. This CDR3 contains 15 residues. CDR3 in amino acids: CASSQDPGGPYEQYF. The CDR3, as DNA: TGCGCCAGCAGCCAAGATCCGGGAGGGCCTTACGAGCAGTACTTC.

The genes are TRBV12-5 and TRBJ2-3; D possibly corresponds to TRBD2 (7 bases). The germline CDR1 and CDR2 sequences are LGHNT and FRNRAP. The CDR3 has 14 amino acids. The CDR3 nucleotides read TGTGCCAGAGGGGGGGCAGCGATCACAGATACGCAGTATTTT. Translating gives CARGGAAITDTQYF.

V is TRBV5-4 and J is TRBJ1-4; D is possibly TRBD1 (6 bases). Trimming removed 4 bases at V and 7 bases at J, with 17 bases between. The germline gives CDR1 SGHNT, CDR2 YYREEE (reference sequence). The CDR3 runs to 15 residues. This CDR3 reads CASSPGGGAPEKLFF. The CDR3 DNA follows: TGTGCCAGCAGCCCGGGAGGGGGGGCGCCTGAAAAACTGTTTTTT.

This rearrangement joins TRBV7-9 to TRBJ2-3; D call uncertain. Between the trimmed V and J ends, which lost 7 bases and 7 bases, there was a span of 21 bases. This CDR3 has 15 residues. CDR1 SEHNR and CDR2 FQNEAQ come from the germline V gene (reference sequence). DNA for the CDR3: TGTGCCAGCACCCCAGTGCGGCTACAAGTAAATACGCAGTATTTT. Amino acids: CASTPVRLQVNTQYF.